The clone carrying this T cell receptor (beta chain) was counted many times. Its specificity is unknown. The library was built for alpha chains, so this beta chain is an off-target read and its size means little. Time point indicated: sample taken at primary tumor resection. Unsorted whole RNA samples from tumor, nontumor lung or frozen PBMC were sequenced. Each CDR3 protein gets one entry after TCRdb re-called the 5' RACE reads with MiXCR. The sample contains over 9,500 distinct CDR3 sequences, around 3.5% of which appear only once. The entry originates in a study of spatial heterogeneity in lung cancer. Overall study: The count of detected beta-chain sequences consistently exceeded that of alpha-chain sequences. On average, each unique TCR and UMI combination appeared more than ten times in raw reads. Study-wide results and caveats: Ubiquitous expanded tumor TCRs were observed in blood more at resection than follow-up.

Germline V lookup: CDR1 KGHSH, CDR2 LQKENI. This CDR3 region has 13 residues. V lost 2 bases and J lost 2, with 6 bases in between. V usage is TRBV18 and J usage is TRBJ1-1; the D gene is possibly TRBD1 (5 bases). The specimen was PBMCs, collected at surgery. This receptor was obtained from a female donor with early-stage non-small cell lung cancer. CDR3 nucleotide sequence: TGTGCCAGCTCACCAGGGGGAAACACTGAAGCTTTCTTT. Its protein is CASSPGGNTEAFF.